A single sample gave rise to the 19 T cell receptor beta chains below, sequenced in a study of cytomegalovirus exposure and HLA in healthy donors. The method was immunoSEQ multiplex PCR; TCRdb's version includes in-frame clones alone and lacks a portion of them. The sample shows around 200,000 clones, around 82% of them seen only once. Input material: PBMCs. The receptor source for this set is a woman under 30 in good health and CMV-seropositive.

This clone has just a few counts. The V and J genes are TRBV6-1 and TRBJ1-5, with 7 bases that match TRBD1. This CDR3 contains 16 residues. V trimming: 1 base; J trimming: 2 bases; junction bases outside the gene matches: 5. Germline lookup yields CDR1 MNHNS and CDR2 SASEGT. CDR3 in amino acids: CASSEEEGQGNQPQHF. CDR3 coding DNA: TGTGCCAGCAGTGAAGAGGAAGGACAGGGCAATCAGCCCCAGCATTTT.

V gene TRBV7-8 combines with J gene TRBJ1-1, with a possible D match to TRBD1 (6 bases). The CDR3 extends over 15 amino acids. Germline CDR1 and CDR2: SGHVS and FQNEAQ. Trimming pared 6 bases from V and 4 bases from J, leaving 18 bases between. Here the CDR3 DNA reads TGTGCCAGCAGGCCACAGGGTGTCAGAAGCACTGAAGCTTTCTTT. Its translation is CASRPQGVRSTEAFF.

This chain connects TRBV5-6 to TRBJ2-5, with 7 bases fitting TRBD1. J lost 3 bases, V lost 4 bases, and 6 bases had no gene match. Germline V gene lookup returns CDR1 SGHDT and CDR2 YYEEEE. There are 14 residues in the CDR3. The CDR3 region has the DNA TGTGCCAGCAGCCGGACAGGTTTTGAAGAGACCCAGTACTTC. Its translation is CASSRTGFEETQYF. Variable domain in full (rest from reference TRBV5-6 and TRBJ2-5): DAGVTQSPTHLIKTRGQQVTLRCSPKSGHDTVSWYQQALGQGPQFIFQYYEEEERQRGNFPDRFSGHQFPNYSSELNVNALLLGDSALYLCASSRTGFEETQYFGPGTRLLVL.

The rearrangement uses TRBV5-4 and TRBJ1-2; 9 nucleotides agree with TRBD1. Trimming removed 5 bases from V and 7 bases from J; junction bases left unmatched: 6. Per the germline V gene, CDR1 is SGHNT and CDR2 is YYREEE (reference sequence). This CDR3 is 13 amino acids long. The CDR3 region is CASRITGGSGYTF. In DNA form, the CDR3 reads TGTGCCAGCAGGATAACAGGGGGCAGTGGCTACACCTTC.

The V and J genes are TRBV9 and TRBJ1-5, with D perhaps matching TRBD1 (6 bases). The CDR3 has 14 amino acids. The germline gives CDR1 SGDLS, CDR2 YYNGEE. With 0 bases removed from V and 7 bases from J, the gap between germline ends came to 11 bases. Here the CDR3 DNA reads TGTGCCAGCAGCGTAGACCCCCAGGGGCAGCCCCAGCATTTT. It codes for CASSVDPQGQPQHF.

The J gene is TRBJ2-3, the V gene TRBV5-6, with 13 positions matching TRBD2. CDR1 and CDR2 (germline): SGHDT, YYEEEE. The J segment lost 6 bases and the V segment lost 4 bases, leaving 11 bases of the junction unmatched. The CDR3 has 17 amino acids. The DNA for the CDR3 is TGTGCCAGCAGCCGGGGACTAGCGGGATCGGTCATGGATACGCAGTATTTT. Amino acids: CASSRGLAGSVMDTQYF.

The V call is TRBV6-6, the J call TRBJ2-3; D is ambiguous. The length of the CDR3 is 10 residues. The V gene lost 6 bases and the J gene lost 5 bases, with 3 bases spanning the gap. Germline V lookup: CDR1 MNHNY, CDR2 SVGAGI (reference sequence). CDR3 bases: TGTGCCAGCAGCCGAGATACGCAGTATTTT. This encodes CASSRDTQYF.

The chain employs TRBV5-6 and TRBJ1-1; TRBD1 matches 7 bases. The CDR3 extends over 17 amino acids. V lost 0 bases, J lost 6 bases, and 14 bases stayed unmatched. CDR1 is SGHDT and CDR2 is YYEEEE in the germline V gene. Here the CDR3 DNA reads TGTGCCAGCAGCTTGGACAGGGGCCGGGTGTTCGGACCTGAAGCTTTCTTT. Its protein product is CASSLDRGRVFGPEAFF.

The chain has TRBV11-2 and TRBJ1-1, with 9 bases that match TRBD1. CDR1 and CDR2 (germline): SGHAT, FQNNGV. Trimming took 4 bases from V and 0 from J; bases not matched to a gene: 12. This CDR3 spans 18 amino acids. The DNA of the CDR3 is TGTGCCAGCAGCTCAAGACAGGGGGACTATGTTTTGAACACTGAAGCTTTCTTT. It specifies CASSSRQGDYVLNTEAFF.

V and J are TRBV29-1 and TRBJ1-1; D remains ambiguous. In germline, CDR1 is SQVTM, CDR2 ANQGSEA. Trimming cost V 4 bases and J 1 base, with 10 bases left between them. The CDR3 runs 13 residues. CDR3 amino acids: CSVGASRNTEAFF. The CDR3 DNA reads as TGCAGCGTTGGAGCATCTAGGAACACTGAAGCTTTCTTT.

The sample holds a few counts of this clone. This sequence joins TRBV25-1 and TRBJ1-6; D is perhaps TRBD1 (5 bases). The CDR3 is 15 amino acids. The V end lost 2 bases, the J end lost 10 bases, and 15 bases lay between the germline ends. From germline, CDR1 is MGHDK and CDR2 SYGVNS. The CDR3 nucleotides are TGTGCCAGCAGTGAACGGGCAGACAGCGCCTCACCCCTCCACTTT. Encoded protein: CASSERADSASPLHF.

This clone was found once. CDR3 protein: CASSSALGPQYF. Written as DNA, the CDR3 is TGTGCCAGCAGCTCGGCCCTTGGGCCCCAGTACTTC. The chain recombines TRBV7-9 with TRBJ2-5, with unresolved D. From germline, CDR1 is SEHNR and CDR2 FQNEAQ (reference sequence). The CDR3 has 12 residues. The V and J ends lost 4 bases and 9 bases respectively, with 12 bases between them.

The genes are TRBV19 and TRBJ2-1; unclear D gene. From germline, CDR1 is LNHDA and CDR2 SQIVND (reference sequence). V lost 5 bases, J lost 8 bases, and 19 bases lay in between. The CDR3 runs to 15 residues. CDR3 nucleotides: TGTGCCAGTAGTGAGGCGGCCCATCCTTGGGATGAGCAGTTCTTC. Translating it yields CASSEAAHPWDEQFF.

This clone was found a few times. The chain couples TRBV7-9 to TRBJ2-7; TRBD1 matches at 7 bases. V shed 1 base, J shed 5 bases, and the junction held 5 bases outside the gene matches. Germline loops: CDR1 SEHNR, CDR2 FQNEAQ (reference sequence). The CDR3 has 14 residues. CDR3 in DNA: TGTGCCAGCAGCTTAGTGACAGGGAACGACGAGCAGTACTTC. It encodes CASSLVTGNDEQYF.

This CDR3 is CASSLNREGTQYF. CDR3 sequence (DNA): TGTGCCAGCAGCTTAAACCGGGAGGGGACCCAGTACTTC. This rearrangement joins TRBV11-1 to TRBJ2-5; 8 bases map to TRBD2. Germline V gene lookup returns CDR1 SGHAT and CDR2 FQDESV (reference sequence). CDR3 length: 13 amino acids. V gave up 2 bases and J gave up 7 bases; unmatched junction bases: 3.

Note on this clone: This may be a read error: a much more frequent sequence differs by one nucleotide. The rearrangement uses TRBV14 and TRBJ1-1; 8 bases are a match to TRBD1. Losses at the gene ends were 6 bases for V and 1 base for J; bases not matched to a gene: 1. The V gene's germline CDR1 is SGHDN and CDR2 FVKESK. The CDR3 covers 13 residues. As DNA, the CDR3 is TGTGCCAGCAGGGGACAGGCGAACACTGAAGCTTTCTTT. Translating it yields CASRGQANTEAFF.

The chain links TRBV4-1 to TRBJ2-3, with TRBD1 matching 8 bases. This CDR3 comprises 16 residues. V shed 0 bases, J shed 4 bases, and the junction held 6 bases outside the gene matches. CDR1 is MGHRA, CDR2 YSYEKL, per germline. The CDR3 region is CASSQDSGQGADTQYF. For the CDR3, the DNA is TGCGCCAGCAGCCAAGATTCCGGACAGGGTGCAGATACGCAGTATTTT.

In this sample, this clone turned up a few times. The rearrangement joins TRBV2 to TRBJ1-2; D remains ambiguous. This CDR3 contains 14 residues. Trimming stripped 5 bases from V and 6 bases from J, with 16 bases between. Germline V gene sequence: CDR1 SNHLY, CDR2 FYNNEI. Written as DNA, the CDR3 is TGTGCCAGCAGTTATGGGGAGGCGGCGAATGGCTACACCTTC. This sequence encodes CASSYGEAANGYTF.

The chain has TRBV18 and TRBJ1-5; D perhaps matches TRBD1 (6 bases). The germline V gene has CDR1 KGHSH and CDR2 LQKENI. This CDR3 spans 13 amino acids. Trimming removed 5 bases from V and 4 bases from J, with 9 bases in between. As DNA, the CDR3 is TGTGCCAGCTCAAAGGACAGAAATCAGCCCCAGCATTTT. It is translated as CASSKDRNQPQHF.